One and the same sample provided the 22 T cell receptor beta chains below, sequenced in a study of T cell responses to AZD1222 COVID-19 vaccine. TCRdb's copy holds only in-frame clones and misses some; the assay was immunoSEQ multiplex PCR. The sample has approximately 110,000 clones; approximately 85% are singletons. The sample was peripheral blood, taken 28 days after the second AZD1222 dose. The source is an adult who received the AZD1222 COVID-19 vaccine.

The CDR3 is CASSRTAANEKLFF. DNA for the CDR3: TGTGCCAGTAGCAGGACAGCGGCTAATGAAAAACTGTTTTTT. The chain couples TRBV19 to TRBJ1-4; a weak D match, TRBD1 (6 bases). Between the trimmed V and J ends, which lost 6 bases and 3 bases, there was a span of 11 bases. CDR3 length equals 14 residues. CDR1 LNHDA and CDR2 SQIVND come from the germline V gene (reference sequence).

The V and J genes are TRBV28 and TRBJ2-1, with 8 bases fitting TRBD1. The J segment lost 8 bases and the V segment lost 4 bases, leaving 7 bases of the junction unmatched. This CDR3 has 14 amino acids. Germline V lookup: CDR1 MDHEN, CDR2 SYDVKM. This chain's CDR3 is CASSSGQGLHEQFF. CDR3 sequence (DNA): TGTGCCAGCAGTTCTGGACAGGGCCTGCATGAGCAGTTCTTC.

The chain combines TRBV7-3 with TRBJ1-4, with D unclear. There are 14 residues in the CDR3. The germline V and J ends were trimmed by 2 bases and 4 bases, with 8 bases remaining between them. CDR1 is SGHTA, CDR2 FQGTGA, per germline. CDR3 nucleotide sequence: TGTGCCAGCAGCTTATCCGGGGTTAATGAAAAACTGTTTTTT. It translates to CASSLSGVNEKLFF.

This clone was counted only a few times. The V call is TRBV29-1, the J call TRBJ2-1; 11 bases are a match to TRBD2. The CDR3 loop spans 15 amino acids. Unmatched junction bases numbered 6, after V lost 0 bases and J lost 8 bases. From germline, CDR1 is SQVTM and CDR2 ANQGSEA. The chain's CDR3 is CSVEDLAGGRDEQFF. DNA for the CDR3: TGCAGCGTTGAAGACCTAGCGGGGGGCCGTGATGAGCAGTTCTTC.

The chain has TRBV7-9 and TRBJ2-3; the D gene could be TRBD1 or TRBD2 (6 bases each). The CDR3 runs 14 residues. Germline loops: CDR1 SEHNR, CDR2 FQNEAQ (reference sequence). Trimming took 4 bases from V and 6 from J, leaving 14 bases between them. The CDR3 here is CASSSDRREDTQYF. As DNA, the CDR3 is TGTGCCAGCAGCTCTGACAGGAGGGAGGATACGCAGTATTTT.

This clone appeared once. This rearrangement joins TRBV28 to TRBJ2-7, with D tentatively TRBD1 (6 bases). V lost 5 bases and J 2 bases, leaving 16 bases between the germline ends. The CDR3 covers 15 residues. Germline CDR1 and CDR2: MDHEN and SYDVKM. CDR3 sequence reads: CASSPPGTLTYEQYF. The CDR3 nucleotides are TGTGCCAGCAGTCCCCCCGGGACACTCACCTACGAGCAGTACTTC.

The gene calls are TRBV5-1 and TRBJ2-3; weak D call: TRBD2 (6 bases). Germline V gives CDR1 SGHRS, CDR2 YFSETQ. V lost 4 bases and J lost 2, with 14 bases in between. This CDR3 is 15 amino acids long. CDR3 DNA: TGCGCCAGCAGCCCGGGCGGGGAGTACACAGATACGCAGTATTTT. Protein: CASSPGGEYTDTQYF.

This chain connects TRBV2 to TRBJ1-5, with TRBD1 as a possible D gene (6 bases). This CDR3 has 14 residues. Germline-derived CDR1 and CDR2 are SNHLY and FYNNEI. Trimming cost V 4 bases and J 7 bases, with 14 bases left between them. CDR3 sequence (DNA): TGTGCCAGCAGTGTGCCGGGGGCGCGACAGCCCCAGCATTTT. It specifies CASSVPGARQPQHF.

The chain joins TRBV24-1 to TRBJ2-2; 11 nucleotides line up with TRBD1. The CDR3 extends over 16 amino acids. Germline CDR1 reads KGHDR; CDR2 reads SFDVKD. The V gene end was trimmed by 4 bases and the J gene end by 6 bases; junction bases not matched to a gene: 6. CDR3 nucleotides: TGTGCCACCAGTGACTTGGGACAGGGGGTCTCCGGGGAGCTGTTTTTT. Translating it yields CATSDLGQGVSGELFF.

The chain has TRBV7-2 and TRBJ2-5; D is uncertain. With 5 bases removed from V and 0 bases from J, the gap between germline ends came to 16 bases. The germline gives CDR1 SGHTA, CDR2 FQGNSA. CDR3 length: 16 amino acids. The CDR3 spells CASSPPAFKYQETQYF. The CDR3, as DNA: TGTGCCAGCAGCCCGCCGGCCTTCAAGTACCAAGAGACCCAGTACTTC.

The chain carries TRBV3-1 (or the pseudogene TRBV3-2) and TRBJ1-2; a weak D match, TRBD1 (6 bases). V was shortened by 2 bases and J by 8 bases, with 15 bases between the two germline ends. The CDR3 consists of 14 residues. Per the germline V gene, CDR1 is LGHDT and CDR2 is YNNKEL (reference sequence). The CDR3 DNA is TGTGCCAGCAGCCAAACCACAGAGGGGGGAGGCTACACCTTC. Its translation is CASSQTTEGGGYTF.

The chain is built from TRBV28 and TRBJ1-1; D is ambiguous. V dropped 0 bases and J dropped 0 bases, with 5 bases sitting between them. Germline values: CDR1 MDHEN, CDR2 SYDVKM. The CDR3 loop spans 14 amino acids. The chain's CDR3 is CASSLWRMNTEAFF. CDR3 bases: TGTGCCAGCAGTTTATGGAGGATGAACACTGAAGCTTTCTTT.

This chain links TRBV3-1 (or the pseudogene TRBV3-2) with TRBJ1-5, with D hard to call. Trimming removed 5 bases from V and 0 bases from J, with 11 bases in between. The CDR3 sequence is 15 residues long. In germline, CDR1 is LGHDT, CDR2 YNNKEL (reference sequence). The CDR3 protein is CASSTRLNSNQPQHF. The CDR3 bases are TGTGCCAGCAGCACAAGACTGAATAGCAATCAGCCCCAGCATTTT.

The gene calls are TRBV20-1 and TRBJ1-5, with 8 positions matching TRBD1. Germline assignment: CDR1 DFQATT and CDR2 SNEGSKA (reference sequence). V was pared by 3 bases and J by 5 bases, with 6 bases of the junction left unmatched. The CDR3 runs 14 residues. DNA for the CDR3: TGCAGTGCTAGTAGGGCAGGGGGCCATCAGCCCCAGCATTTT. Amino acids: CSASRAGGHQPQHF.

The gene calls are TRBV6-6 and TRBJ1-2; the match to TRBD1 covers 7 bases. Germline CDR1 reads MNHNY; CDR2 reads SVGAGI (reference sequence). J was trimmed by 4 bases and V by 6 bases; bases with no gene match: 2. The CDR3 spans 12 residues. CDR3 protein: CASSGTAYGYTF. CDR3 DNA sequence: TGTGCCAGCAGCGGGACAGCCTATGGCTACACCTTC.

As DNA, the CDR3 is TGTGCCAGCAATCCCGGGACAGGGGACGAGCAGTACTTC. As protein: CASNPGTGDEQYF. V and J are TRBV12-3 or TRBV12-4 and TRBJ2-7; 10 bases map to TRBD1. This CDR3 is built from 13 residues. V trimming: 7 bases; J trimming: 5 bases; junction bases outside the gene matches: 5.

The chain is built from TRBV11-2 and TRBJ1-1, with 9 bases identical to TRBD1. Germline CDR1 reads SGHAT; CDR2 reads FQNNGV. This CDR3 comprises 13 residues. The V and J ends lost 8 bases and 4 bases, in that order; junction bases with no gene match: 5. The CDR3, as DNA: TGTGCCAGCGGCCGGGACAGGGTCACTGAAGCTTTCTTT. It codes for CASGRDRVTEAFF.

In nucleotides, the CDR3 is TGTGCCAGCAGCTCAGACAGCACCGGTCATGGCTACACCTTC. It translates to CASSSDSTGHGYTF. The chain has TRBV7-8 and TRBJ1-2; TRBD1 is a possible D gene (5 bases). The CDR3 runs to 14 residues. Germline assignment: CDR1 SGHVS and CDR2 FQNEAQ. V was cut by 4 bases and J by 6 bases, with 15 bases left in between.

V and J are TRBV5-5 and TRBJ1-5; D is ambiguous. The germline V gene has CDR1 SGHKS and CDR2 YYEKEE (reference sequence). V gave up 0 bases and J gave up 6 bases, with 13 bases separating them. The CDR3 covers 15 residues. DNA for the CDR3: TGTGCCAGCAGCTTGGTCACCCCCGGAGGTCAGCCCCAGCATTTT. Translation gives CASSLVTPGGQPQHF.

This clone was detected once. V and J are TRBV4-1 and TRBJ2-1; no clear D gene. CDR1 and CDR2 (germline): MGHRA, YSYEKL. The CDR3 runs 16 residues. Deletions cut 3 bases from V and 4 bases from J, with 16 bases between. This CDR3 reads CASSHWGVQRYNEQFF. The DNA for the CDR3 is TGCGCCAGCAGCCATTGGGGTGTACAACGATACAATGAGCAGTTCTTC.

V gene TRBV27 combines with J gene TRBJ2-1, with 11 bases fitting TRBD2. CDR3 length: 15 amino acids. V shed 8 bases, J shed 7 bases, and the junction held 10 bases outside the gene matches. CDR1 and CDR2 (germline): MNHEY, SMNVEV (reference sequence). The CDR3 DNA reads TGTGCCAGCGGCTATAGCGGGGGGGCCGGTAATGAGCAGTTCTTC. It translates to CASGYSGGAGNEQFF.

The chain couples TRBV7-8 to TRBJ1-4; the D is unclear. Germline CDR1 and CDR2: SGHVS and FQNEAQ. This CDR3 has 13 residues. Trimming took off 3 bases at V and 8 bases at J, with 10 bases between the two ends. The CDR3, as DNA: TGTGCCAGCAGCTTGGGAACAAGAGAAAAACTGTTTTTT. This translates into CASSLGTREKLFF.